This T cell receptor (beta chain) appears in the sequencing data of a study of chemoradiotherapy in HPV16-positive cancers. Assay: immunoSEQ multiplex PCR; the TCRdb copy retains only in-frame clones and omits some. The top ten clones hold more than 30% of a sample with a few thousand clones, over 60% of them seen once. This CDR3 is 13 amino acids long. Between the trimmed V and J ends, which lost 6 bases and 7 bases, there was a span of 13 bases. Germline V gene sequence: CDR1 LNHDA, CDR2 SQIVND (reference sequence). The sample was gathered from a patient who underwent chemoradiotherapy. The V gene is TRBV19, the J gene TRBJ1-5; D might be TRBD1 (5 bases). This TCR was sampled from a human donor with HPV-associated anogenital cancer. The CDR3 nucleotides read TGTGCCAGTAGGGACTTTGGGGACCAGCCCCAGCATTTT. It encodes CASRDFGDQPQHF. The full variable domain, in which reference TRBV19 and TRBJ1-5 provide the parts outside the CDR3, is DGGITQSPKYLFRKEGQNVTLSCEQNLNHDAMYWYRQDPGQGLRLIYYSQIVNDFQKGDIAEGYSVSREKKESFPLTVTSAQKNPTAFYLCASRDFGDQPQHFGDGTRLSIL.